This T cell receptor beta chain was sequenced during a study of shared clonotypes between healthy human individuals. Study outcomes and limitations: Limitation of the genetic and exposure-history diversity represented came from the few donors.

TCRdb's table, derived via immunoSEQ multiplex PCR, lists solely in-frame clones and lacks some. This sample yields hundreds of thousands of clones, of which less than 98% are seen a single time; around 0.058% belongs to the top ten. This CDR3 contains 16 residues. Per the germline V gene, CDR1 is MDHEN and CDR2 is SYDVKM. Trimming shortened V by 7 bases and J by 1 base, and 17 bases separated the two germline ends. Worth noting for this clone: Its specificity is unknown.

The specimen sequenced was naive CD4+ T cells sorted from blood. Subset given: CD45RA+ positively selected. The V call is TRBV28, the J call TRBJ1-5, with D possibly being TRBD1 (5 bases). The TCR originated in a young woman in good health. For the CDR3, the DNA is TGTGCCAGCACCATAGTCGGGGGGATAAGCAATCAGCCCCAGCATTTT. This encodes CASTIVGGISNQPQHF.